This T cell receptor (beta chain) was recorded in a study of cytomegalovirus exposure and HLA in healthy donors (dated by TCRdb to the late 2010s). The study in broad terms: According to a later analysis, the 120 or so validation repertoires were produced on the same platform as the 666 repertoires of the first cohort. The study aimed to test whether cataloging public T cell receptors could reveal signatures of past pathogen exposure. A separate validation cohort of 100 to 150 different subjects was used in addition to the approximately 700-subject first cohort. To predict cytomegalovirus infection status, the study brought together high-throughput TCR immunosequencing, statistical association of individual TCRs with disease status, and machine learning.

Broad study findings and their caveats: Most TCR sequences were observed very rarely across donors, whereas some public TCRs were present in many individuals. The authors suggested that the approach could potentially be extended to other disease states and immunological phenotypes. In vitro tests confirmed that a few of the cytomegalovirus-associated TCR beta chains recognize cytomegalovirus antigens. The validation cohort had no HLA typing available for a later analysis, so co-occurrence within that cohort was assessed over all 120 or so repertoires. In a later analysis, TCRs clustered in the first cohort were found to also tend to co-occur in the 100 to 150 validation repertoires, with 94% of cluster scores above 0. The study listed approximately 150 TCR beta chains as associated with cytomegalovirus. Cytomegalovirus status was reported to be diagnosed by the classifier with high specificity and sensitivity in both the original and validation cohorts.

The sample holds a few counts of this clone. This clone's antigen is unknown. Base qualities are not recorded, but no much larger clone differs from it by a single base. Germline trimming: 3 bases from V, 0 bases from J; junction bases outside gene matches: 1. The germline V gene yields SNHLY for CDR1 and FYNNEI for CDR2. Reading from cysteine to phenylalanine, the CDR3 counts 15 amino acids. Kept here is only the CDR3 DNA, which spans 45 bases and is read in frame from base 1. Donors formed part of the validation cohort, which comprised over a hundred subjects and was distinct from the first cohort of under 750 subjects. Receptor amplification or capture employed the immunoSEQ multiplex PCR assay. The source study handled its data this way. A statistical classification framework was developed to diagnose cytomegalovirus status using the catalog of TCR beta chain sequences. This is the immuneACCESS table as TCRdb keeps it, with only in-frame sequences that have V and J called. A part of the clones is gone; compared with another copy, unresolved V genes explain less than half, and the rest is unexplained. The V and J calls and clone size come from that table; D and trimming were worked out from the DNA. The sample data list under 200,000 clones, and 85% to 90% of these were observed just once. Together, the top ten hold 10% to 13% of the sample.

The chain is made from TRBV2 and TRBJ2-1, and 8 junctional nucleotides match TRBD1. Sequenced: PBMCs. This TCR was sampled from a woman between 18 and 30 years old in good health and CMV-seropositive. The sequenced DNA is TGTGCCAGCAGTGATGGGACAGGCTCCTACAATGAGCAGTTCTTC. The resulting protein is CASSDGTGSYNEQFF.